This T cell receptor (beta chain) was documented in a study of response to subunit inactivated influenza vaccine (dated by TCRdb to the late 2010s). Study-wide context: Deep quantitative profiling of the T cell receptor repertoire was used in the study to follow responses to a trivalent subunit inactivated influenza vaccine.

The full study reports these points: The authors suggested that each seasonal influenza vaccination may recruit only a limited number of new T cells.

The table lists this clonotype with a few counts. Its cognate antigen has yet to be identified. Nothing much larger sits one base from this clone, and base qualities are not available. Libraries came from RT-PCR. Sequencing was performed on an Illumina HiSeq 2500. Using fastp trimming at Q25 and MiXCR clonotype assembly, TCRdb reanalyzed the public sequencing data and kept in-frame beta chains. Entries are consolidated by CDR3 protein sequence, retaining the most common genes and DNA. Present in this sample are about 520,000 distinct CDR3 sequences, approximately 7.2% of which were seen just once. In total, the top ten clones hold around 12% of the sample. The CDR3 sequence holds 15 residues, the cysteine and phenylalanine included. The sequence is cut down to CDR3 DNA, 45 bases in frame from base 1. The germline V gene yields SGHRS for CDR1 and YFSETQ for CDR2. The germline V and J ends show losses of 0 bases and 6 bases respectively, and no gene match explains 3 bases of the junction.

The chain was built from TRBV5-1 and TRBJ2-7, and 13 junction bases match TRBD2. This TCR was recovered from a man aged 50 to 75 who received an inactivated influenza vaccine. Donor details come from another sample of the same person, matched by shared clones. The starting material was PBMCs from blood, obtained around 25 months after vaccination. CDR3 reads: CASSLGTSGRVEQYF. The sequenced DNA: TGCGCCAGCAGCTTGGGGACTAGCGGGAGAGTCGAGCAGTACTTC.